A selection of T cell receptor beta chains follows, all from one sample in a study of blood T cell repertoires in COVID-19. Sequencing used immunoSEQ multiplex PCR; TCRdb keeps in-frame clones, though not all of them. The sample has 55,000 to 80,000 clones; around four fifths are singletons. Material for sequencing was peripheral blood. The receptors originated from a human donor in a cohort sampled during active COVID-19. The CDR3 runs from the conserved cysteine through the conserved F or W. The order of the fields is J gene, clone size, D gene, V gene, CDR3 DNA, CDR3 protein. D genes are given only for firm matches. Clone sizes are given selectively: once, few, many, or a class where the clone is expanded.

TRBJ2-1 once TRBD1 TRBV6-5 TGTGCCAGCAGTTACAGGGGACAGTCCTCCAATGAGCAGTTCTTC CASSYRGQSSNEQFF
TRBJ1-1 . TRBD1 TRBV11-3 TGTGCCAGCAGCTTGGGACAGCAGTTCGAAGCTTTCTTT CASSLGQQFEAFF
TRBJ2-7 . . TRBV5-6 TGTGCCAGCAGCTTGGACAGGCTCTCCTACGAGCAGTACTTC CASSLDRLSYEQYF
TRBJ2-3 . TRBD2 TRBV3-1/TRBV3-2 TGTGCCAGCAGCCAAGTTGGGCAGCGGGGAACCGTGGATACGCAGTATTTT CASSQVGQRGTVDTQYF
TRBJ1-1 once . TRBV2 TGTGCCAGCAGTGAAGCCCGTCTCCACGGGGGTGAAGCTTTCTTT CASSEARLHGGEAFF
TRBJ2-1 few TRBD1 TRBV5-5 TGTGCCAGCACCCCGGGACAGAGCTCCTACAATGAGCAGTTCTTC CASTPGQSSYNEQFF
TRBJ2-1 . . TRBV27 TGTGCCAGCAGCCCATACGGGTACCCCGAGGATGAGCAGTTCTTC CASSPYGYPEDEQFF
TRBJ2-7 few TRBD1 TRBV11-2 TGTGCCAGCAGCTCGACAGGGAGCTCCTACGAGCAGTACTTC CASSSTGSSYEQYF
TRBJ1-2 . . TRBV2 TGTGCCACGCTAAGGGCCGAGGGACAACTAAACTATGGCTACACCTTC CATLRAEGQLNYGYTF
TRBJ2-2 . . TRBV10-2 TGCGCCAGCAGTGAGTACACAGGGCGGAGGAACACCGGGGAGCTGTTTTTT CASSEYTGRRNTGELFF
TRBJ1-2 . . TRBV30 TGTGCCTGGAGTGGAGGGGGGGGATCCACGAGAGGCTACACCTTC CAWSGGGGSTRGYTF
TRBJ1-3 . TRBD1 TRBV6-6 TGTGCCAGCAGAGCCCCTTCGGACAGGGCTGGAAACACCATATATTTT CASRAPSDRAGNTIYF
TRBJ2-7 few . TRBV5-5 TGTGCCAGCGCCCCCCTTAGCTCCTACGAGCAGTACTTC CASAPLSSYEQYF
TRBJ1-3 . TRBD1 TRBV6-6 TGTGCCAGCAGTTACTCGAGACAGGGTTCTGGAAACACCATATATTTT CASSYSRQGSGNTIYF
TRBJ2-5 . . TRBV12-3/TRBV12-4 TGTGCCAGCAGTTGGGGCGAAGAGACCCAGTACTTC CASSWGEETQYF
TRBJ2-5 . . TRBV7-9 TGTGCCAGCAGCTTAACGTGGGGGGGCCGTGAGACCCAGTACTTC CASSLTWGGRETQYF
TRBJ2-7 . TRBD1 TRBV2 TGTGCCAGCAGCATTGGGGGGACAGGGACATCCTACGAGCAGTACTTC CASSIGGTGTSYEQYF
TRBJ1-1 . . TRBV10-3 TGTGCCATCAGTGGGTCGGGACACGGCCTAGAAGCTTTCTTT CAISGSGHGLEAFF
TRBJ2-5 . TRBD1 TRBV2 TGTGCCAGCAGGGGACAGCCTGGGGAGACCCAGTACTTC CASRGQPGETQYF
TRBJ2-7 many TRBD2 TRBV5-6 TGTGCCAGCAGCTCCGGACTAGAGGGGCAGTACTTC CASSSGLEGQYF
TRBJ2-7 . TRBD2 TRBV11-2 TGTGCCAGCAGTCACGGCGGGGGGTCCTACGAGCAGTACTTC CASSHGGGSYEQYF
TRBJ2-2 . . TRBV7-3 TGTGCCAGCAGCTTATCAGGCACCGGGGAGCTGTTTTTT CASSLSGTGELFF
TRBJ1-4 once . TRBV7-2 TGTGCCAGCAGCTTAGCTCGCAGCGGGGAAAAACTGTTTTTT CASSLARSGEKLFF
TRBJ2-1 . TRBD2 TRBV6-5 TGTGCCAGTGGGACTAGATACAATGAGCAGTTCTTC CASGTRYNEQFF
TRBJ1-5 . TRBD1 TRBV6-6 TGTGCCAGCAGCCGCGGCAGGGGGGCGGGCCAGCCCCAGCATTTT CASSRGRGAGQPQHF
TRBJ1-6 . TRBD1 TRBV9 TGTGCCTCCCGGACAGGGGGCGTGTCACCCCTCCACTTT CASRTGGVSPLHF
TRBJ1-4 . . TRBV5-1 TGCGCCAGTCGCCTACGGGGGGTCACAACTAATGAAAAACTGTTTTTT CASRLRGVTTNEKLFF
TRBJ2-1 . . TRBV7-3 TGTGCCAGCAGCCCAACAGGGGGAGGGAATGAGCAGTTCTTC CASSPTGGGNEQFF
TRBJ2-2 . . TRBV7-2 TGTGCCAGCAGCTTAATCGGGTCTGGCGGGGAGCTGTTTTTT CASSLIGSGGELFF
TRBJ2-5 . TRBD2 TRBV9 TGTGCCAGCAGCGTAGTTGCGGGAGGCGGAGAGACCCAGTACTTC CASSVVAGGGETQYF
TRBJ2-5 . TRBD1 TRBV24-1 TGTGCCACCAGTGAAAGGACAGGAAACCAAGAGACCCAGTACTTC CATSERTGNQETQYF
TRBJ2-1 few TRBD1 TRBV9 TGTGCCAGCAGCGAGACAGGGGATCGTTACAATGAGCAGTTCTTC CASSETGDRYNEQFF
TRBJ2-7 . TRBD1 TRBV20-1 TGCAGTGCTGACAGGGGAAAAGGGCAGTACTTC CSADRGKGQYF
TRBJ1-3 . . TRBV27 TGTGCCAGCAGACTACTCGGGGGAGGGCCTGGAAACACCATATATTTT CASRLLGGGPGNTIYF
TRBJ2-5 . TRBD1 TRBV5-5 TGTGCCAGCAGCTTGGAAGGGACAGGGGAAGAGACCCAGTACTTC CASSLEGTGEETQYF
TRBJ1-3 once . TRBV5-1 TGCGCCAGCAGCCCCGGGGAGGGGAGAAACACCATATATTTT CASSPGEGRNTIYF
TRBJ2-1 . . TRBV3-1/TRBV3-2 TGTGCCAGCAGCCTAACTCCGAGCTCCTACAATGAGCAGTTCTTC CASSLTPSSYNEQFF
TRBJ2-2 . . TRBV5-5 TGTGCCAGCATCCCCGGCGGGGTCATGACCGGGGAGCTGTTTTTT CASIPGGVMTGELFF
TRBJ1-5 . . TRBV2 TGTGCCAGCAGTGATGGCTTCAATCAGCCCCAGCATTTT CASSDGFNQPQHF
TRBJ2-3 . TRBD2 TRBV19 TGTGCCAGTAGTATACGGCGGGGGGGCACAGATACGCAGTATTTT CASSIRRGGTDTQYF
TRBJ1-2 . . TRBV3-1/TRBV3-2 TGTGCCAGCAGCCAAGGTCACAACGCAGGTCTCTATGGCTACACCTTC CASSQGHNAGLYGYTF
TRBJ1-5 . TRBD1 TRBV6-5 TGTGCCAGCAGTTACTCCTCACAGGGGTCGGAGCCCCAGCATTTT CASSYSSQGSEPQHF
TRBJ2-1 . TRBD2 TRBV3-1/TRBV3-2 TGTGCCAGCAGCCAAGAGCGGGGGTACAATGAGCAGTTCTTC CASSQERGYNEQFF
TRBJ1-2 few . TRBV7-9 TGTGCCAGCAGCCTACAGGGTAACCTTGACTATGGCTACACCTTC CASSLQGNLDYGYTF
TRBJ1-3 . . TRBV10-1 TGCGCCAGCAGTGAGGGAGGCAGAGATTCCTCTGGAAACACCATATATTTT CASSEGGRDSSGNTIYF
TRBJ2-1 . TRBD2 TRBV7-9 TGTGCCAGCAGAGAAACGACTAGCGGGAGTAATGAGCAGTTCTTC CASRETTSGSNEQFF
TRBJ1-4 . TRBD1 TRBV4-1 TGCGCCAGCAGCCAACCTGGGACAGGGGAAGCGAAACTGTTTTTT CASSQPGTGEAKLFF
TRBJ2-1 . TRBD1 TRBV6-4 TGTGCCAGCAGTCGACAGGGACGCGAGTACAATGAGCAGTTCTTC CASSRQGREYNEQFF
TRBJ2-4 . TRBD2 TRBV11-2 TGTGCCAGCAGCTTAGCGGGAGGGAACATTCAGTACTTC CASSLAGGNIQYF
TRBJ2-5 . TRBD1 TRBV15 TGTGCCACCAGCAGAGATCCCCGCCAGGGGGCTTGGGAGACCCAGTACTTC CATSRDPRQGAWETQYF
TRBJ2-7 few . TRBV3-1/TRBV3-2 TGTGCCAGCAGCCACGAAGGAGGCTACGAGCAGTACTTC CASSHEGGYEQYF
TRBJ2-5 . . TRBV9 TGTGCCAGCAGCGTAGGGGCGGAGGGGGAGACCCAGTACTTC CASSVGAEGETQYF